What follows is one TCR beta chain and its context. Assay used: immunoSEQ multiplex PCR; TCRdb lists only in-frame clones, some missing. The sample shows tens of thousands of clones, roughly 92% of them seen only once. The sample belongs to a study of T cell changes during pregnancy in multiple sclerosis. J gave up 6 bases and V 3 bases, and 4 bases lay outside the gene matches. In germline, CDR1 is SGHTA, CDR2 FQGTGA. This CDR3 has 15 residues. The chain is built from TRBV7-3 and TRBJ2-1, with TRBD1 matching over 11 bases. Sequenced material: peripheral blood, taken in the second trimester of pregnancy. This receptor was obtained from a female donor with multiple sclerosis, enrolled in a pregnancy study. Here the CDR3 DNA reads TGTGCCAGCAGCTTCCCCGGGACAGGGGGCAATGAGCAGTTCTTC. Residues: CASSFPGTGGNEQFF. Drawing the rest from reference TRBV7-3 and TRBJ2-1, the complete variable domain is GAGVSQTPSNKVTEKGKYVELRCDPISGHTALYWYRQSLGQGPEFLIYFQGTGAADDSGLPNDRFFAVRPEGSVSTLKIQRTERGDSAVYLCASSFPGTGGNEQFFGPGTRLTVL.